A single T cell receptor (beta chain) is shown here with its context. Antigen: not known. The record originates from a study of beta chain features in type 1 diabetes. General study results and limits: For type 1 diabetes patients, VDJ junctions showed fewer insertions and more deletions. Here, the possible influence of HLA type (on TCRB rearrangement) remained unresolved. For patients and controls alike, PCR might favor shorter templates to the same degree.

V was pared by 1 base and J by 3 bases, with 5 bases of the junction left unmatched. Germline-derived CDR1 and CDR2 are SGHTA and FQGNSA. CDR3 length equals 17 residues. Since all of the isolated RNA was reverse transcribed, expressed TCRB transcripts were what got sequenced. Sequencing used immunoSEQ multiplex PCR; TCRdb keeps in-frame clones, though not all of them. This sample has about 9,400 clones, with more than 75% found just once. What was sequenced was Tregs from blood. The chain has TRBV7-2 and TRBJ2-6; the match to TRBD1 covers 8 bases. The sequence was collected from a woman in her late teens or twenties in good health. CDR3 sequence reads: CASSLGQGAYGANVLTF. The CDR3 DNA sequence: TGTGCCAGCAGCTTAGGCCAGGGGGCGTATGGGGCCAACGTCCTGACTTTC.